A selection of T cell receptor beta chains follows, all from one sample in a study of T cells in Graves' hyperthyroidism and ophthalmopathy. A single record per CDR3 protein comes from TCRdb applying MiXCR to the multiplex PCR reads. The sample has about 380,000 distinct CDR3 sequences, approximately 13% seen once. The sequenced material came from blood. These receptors all come from a man between 25 and 39 years old with Graves' hyperthyroidism that later progressed to Graves' ophthalmopathy. Both conserved end residues are part of each CDR3. Each record gives: J gene, V gene, CDR3 protein.

J: TRBJ2-3
V: TRBV5-1
CDR3: CASSLGRYDTQYF

J: TRBJ1-2
V: TRBV30
CDR3: CAWSRGLTAPIGGYTF

J: TRBJ2-1
V: TRBV7-9
CDR3: CASSLGVGRYNEQFF

J: TRBJ2-5
V: TRBV7-2
CDR3: CASSLRGPKTQYF

J: TRBJ1-1
V: TRBV5-1
CDR3: CASSYTGGGGEAFF

J: TRBJ1-4
V: TRBV12-3/TRBV12-4
CDR3: CASSFRDEKLFF

J: TRBJ2-7
V: TRBV7-3
CDR3: CASSLTNGQGQYF

J: TRBJ1-1
V: TRBV12-3/TRBV12-4
CDR3: CASTDTGTGEAFF

J: TRBJ1-6
V: TRBV19
CDR3: CASSWRADNSPLHF

J: TRBJ2-3
V: TRBV6-6
CDR3: CASSYRALGTDTQYF

J: TRBJ2-1
V: TRBV6-2/TRBV6-3
CDR3: CASSYPLQEQFF

J: TRBJ1-2
V: TRBV25-1
CDR3: CASSDEGTGISNYGYTF

J: TRBJ2-7
V: TRBV5-5
CDR3: CASSLVPGTASYEQYF

J: TRBJ1-4
V: TRBV11-2
CDR3: CASSLDGRRGLGEKLFF

J: TRBJ1-5
V: TRBV12-3/TRBV12-4
CDR3: CASSLGGQGAGQPQHF